This is a list of T cell receptor beta chains from one sample in a study of blood T cell repertoires in COVID-19. Assay used: immunoSEQ multiplex PCR; TCRdb lists only in-frame clones, some missing. The sample has approximately 240,000 clones; 87% are singletons. Sequenced: peripheral blood. Receptor source: a woman in her late teens or twenties who had recovered from COVID-19. Both conserved end residues are part of each CDR3. Fields, in order: V gene, clone size, J gene, D gene, CDR3 DNA, CDR3 protein. D genes are given only for firm matches. The listing skips clone size in some rows; elsewhere it reads once, few, many or a size class.

TRBV19,-,TRBJ1-2,-,TGTGCCAGTAGTGCACAGGGCCAAGCTAACTATGGCTACACCTTC,CASSAQGQANYGYTF
TRBV28,once,TRBJ2-7,-,TGTGCCAGCAGTTTCTTGGCGACCCAGGCCTACGAGCAGTACTTC,CASSFLATQAYEQYF
TRBV5-1,-,TRBJ2-2,TRBD1,TGCGCCAGCAGAAGTCGACAGGGTGGGACCGGGGAGCTGTTTTTT,CASRSRQGGTGELFF
TRBV12-3/TRBV12-4,-,TRBJ2-7,-,TGTGCCAGCAGTCCGGGGAGCTACGAGCAGTACTTC,CASSPGSYEQYF
TRBV3-1/TRBV3-2,-,TRBJ2-6,-,TGTGCCAGCAGCCCCCCAGGGGGGTTAGGTGGGGCCAACGTCCTGACTTTC,CASSPPGGLGGANVLTF
TRBV25-1,-,TRBJ2-7,-,TGTGCCAGCCGCCGGGGTAGCCGACTGGGACAGTACTTC,CASRRGSRLGQYF
TRBV6-2/TRBV6-3,once,TRBJ2-1,TRBD1,TGTGCCAGCAGTTACAGGGACAGGGGGTCCCCCTACTACAATGAGCAGTTCTTC,CASSYRDRGSPYYNEQFF
TRBV7-2,once,TRBJ2-5,TRBD2,TGTGCCAGCAGCTTAGATTGGGGGGAGGGCCGGTCCCAGTACTTC,CASSLDWGEGRSQYF
TRBV18,-,TRBJ2-5,-,TGTGCCAGCTCACCCGTGAGACAAGAGACCCAGTACTTC,CASSPVRQETQYF
TRBV4-1,few,TRBJ2-7,-,TGCGCCAGCAGCCAGGTTACAGGGTATAGAGACGAGCAGTACTTC,CASSQVTGYRDEQYF
TRBV7-6,-,TRBJ2-4,TRBD1,TGTGCCAGCAGCATCCGGGACAGGGATCCGGGCATTCAGTACTTC,CASSIRDRDPGIQYF
TRBV24-1,-,TRBJ1-5,TRBD1,TGTGCCACCAGTGAACAGGGGATGAATCAGCCCCAGCATTTT,CATSEQGMNQPQHF
TRBV3-1/TRBV3-2,-,TRBJ1-1,-,TGTGCCAGCAGCCAAGAAACGTGGAGTTTGAACACTGAAGCTTTCTTT,CASSQETWSLNTEAFF
TRBV25-1,once,TRBJ1-2,-,TGTGCCAGCAGTGTATACTATGGCTACACCTTC,CASSVYYGYTF
TRBV25-1,-,TRBJ2-1,TRBD2,TGTGCCAGCAGTGAATCAAGGGAGGGCACCAATGAGCAGTTCTTC,CASSESREGTNEQFF
TRBV12-3/TRBV12-4,-,TRBJ1-1,-,TGTGCCAGCAGTTTAATAGTGAACACTGAAGCTTTCTTT,CASSLIVNTEAFF
TRBV6-5,-,TRBJ2-2,-,TGTGCCAGCAGCTCTACCGGGGAGCTGTTTTTT,CASSSTGELFF
TRBV5-1,-,TRBJ2-5,-,TGCGCCAGCAGCTCTGGACTGAAAAAGACCCAGTACTTC,CASSSGLKKTQYF
TRBV5-6,-,TRBJ2-7,-,TGTGCCAGCAGCTTCGGAGCCTCCTACGAGCAGTACTTC,CASSFGASYEQYF
TRBV11-2,-,TRBJ2-7,-,TGTGCCAGCAGCTTATCCCCCACCGGGACAATCTACGAGCAGTACTTC,CASSLSPTGTIYEQYF
TRBV6-5,-,TRBJ2-7,-,TGTGCCAGCAGTCGCCGGGATCCCAGCTCCTACGAGCAGTACTTC,CASSRRDPSSYEQYF
TRBV6-5,-,TRBJ2-4,-,TGTGCCAGCAGACAGAATTCTAAAAACATTCAGTACTTC,CASRQNSKNIQYF
TRBV5-1,few,TRBJ1-2,TRBD1,TGCGCCAGCAGCGAATGGACAGGGGGAAAAGGCTACACCTTC,CASSEWTGGKGYTF
TRBV10-1,-,TRBJ1-1,TRBD1,TGCGCCAGCAGTGAGACCCGACAGGGGGCGAACACTGAAGCTTTCTTT,CASSETRQGANTEAFF
TRBV19,once,TRBJ1-5,-,TGTGCCAGTGTATCCGACTTTATCAATGATTATAGCAATCAGCCCCAGCATTTT,CASVSDFINDYSNQPQHF
TRBV7-9,-,TRBJ2-3,TRBD1,TGTGCCAGCAGCGTACAGGGGAGCACAGATACGCAGTATTTT,CASSVQGSTDTQYF
TRBV25-1,-,TRBJ2-7,TRBD1,TGTGCCACCACGCCCTCCCCCGAGACAGGGGTTAACGAGCAGTACTTC,CATTPSPETGVNEQYF
TRBV6-5,-,TRBJ2-7,TRBD2,TGTGCCAGCACCCAAGGATCTAGCGGGAGCTACGAGCAGTACTTC,CASTQGSSGSYEQYF
TRBV9,-,TRBJ2-1,TRBD2,TGTGCCAGCAGCGTAGTAGCTAGCGGGAGTTTCGATGAGCAGTTCTTC,CASSVVASGSFDEQFF
TRBV5-6,-,TRBJ2-3,TRBD2,TGTGCCAGCAGCTTGATGCTAGCGGAGGGCCTCACAGATACGCAGTATTTT,CASSLMLAEGLTDTQYF
TRBV18,-,TRBJ1-6,-,TGTGCCAGCTCACCACCAAGTACTCAGGGGCGATCACCCCTCCACTTT,CASSPPSTQGRSPLHF
TRBV14,-,TRBJ2-7,TRBD2,TGTGCCAGCAGTCAAGCGGGAGCTGGCGAGCAGTACTTC,CASSQAGAGEQYF
TRBV5-4,-,TRBJ1-2,TRBD1,TGTGCCACCACCCCCCGGGACAGGGTGGTTTCCTATGGCTACACCTTC,CATTPRDRVVSYGYTF
TRBV18,-,TRBJ2-7,TRBD1,TGTGCCAGCTCAAACACAGGGGTCGAGCAGTACTTC,CASSNTGVEQYF
TRBV27,-,TRBJ2-1,TRBD2,TGTGCCAGCAGTTTACAGGCCGCTCTAGCGGTCAATGAGCAGTTCTTC,CASSLQAALAVNEQFF
TRBV2,-,TRBJ2-1,TRBD1,TGTGCCATCCCAGACCGGGGACAGGGCTTCAATGAGCAGTTCTTC,CAIPDRGQGFNEQFF
TRBV18,-,TRBJ2-2,TRBD2,TGTGCCAGCTCACCGCAGACTAGCGGATTAAACACCGGGGAGCTGTTTTTT,CASSPQTSGLNTGELFF
TRBV3-1/TRBV3-2,-,TRBJ2-7,-,TGTGCCAGCAGCCCACAACAACCCTACGAGCAGTACTTC,CASSPQQPYEQYF
TRBV18,-,TRBJ2-2,-,TGTGCCAGCTCACCAGGTCGCGCCCTCTTAAACACCGGGGAGCTGTTTTTT,CASSPGRALLNTGELFF
TRBV29-1,-,TRBJ1-1,-,TGCAGCGTTGAAGAAGGGGTGAACACTGAAGCTTTCTTT,CSVEEGVNTEAFF
TRBV19,-,TRBJ2-5,TRBD2,TGTGCCACTAGGGAGGGCGGGGAGACCCAGTACTTC,CATREGGETQYF
TRBV27,-,TRBJ1-1,-,TGTGCCAGCAAATTAGGACAACTAAACACTGAAGCTTTCTTT,CASKLGQLNTEAFF